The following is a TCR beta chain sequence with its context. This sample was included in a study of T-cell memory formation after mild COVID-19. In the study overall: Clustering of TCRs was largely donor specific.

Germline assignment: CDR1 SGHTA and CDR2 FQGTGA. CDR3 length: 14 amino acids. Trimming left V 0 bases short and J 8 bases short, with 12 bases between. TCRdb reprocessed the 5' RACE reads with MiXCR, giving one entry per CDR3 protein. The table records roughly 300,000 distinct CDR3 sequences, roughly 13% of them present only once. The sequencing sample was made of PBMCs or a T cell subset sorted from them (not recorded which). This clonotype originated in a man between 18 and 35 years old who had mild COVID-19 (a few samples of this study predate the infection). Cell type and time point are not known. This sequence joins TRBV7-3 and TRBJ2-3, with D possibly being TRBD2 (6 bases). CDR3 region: CASSLTGGVGTQYF. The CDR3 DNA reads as TGTGCCAGCAGCTTAACGGGGGGAGTGGGTACGCAGTATTTT.